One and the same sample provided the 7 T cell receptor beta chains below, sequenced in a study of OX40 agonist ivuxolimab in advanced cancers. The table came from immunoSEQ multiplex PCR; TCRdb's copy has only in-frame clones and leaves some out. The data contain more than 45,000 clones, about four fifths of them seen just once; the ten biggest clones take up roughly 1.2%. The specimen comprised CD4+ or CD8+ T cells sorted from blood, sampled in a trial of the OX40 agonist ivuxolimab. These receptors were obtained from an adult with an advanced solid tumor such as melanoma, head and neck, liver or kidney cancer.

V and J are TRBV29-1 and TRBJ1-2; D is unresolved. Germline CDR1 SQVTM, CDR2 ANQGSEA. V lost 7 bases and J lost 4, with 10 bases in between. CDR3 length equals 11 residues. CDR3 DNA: TGCAGCGCAAACAGAATCTATGGCTACACCTTC. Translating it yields CSANRIYGYTF.

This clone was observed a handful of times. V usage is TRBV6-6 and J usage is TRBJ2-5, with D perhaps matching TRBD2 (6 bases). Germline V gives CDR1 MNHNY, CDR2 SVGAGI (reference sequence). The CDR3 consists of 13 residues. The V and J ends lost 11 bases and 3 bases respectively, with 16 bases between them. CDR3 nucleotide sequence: TGTGCCTCCTTAAAAGGGACTGAAGAGACCCAGTACTTC. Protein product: CASLKGTEETQYF.

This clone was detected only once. CDR3 nucleotides: TGTGCCAGCTCTACCATGTCTAGCGGGGGAAGGGAGACCCAGTACTTC. Encoded protein: CASSTMSSGGRETQYF. V usage is TRBV18 and J usage is TRBJ2-5, with 10 bases matching TRBD2. The V segment lost 6 bases and the J segment 5 bases; nucleotides outside the gene matches: 12. Germline V gives CDR1 KGHSH, CDR2 LQKENI. The CDR3 runs 16 residues.

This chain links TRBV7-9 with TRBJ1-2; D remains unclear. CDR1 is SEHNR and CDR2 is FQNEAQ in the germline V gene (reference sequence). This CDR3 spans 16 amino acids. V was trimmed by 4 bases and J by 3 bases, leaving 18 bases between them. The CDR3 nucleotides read TGTGCCAGCAGCTCCGACGCAAGAACCGCTTACTATGGCTACACCTTC. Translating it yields CASSSDARTAYYGYTF.

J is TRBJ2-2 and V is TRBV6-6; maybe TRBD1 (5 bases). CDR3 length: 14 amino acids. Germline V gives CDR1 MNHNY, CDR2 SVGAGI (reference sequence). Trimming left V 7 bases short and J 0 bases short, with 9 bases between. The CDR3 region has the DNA TGTGCCAGCAATGACAGTCCGAACACCGGGGAGCTGTTTTTT. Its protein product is CASNDSPNTGELFF.

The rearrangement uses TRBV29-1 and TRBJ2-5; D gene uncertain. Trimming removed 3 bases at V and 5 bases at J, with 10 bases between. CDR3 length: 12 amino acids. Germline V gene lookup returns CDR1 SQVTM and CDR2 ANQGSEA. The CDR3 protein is CSVDPQEETQYF. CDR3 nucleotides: TGCAGCGTTGATCCCCAGGAGGAGACCCAGTACTTC.

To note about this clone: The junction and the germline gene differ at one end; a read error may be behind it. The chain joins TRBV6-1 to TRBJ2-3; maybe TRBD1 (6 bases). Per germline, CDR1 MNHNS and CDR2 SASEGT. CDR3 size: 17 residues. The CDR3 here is CASSGFPGQKITDTRYF. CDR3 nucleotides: TGTGCCAGCAGTGGATTCCCCGGACAGAAGATCACAGATACGCGGTATTTT.